Described below is a single TCR beta chain sequence and its context. The CDR3 loop spans 14 amino acids. Germline V gene data show CDR1 as SGHTA and CDR2 as FQGNSA. V dropped 5 bases and J dropped 11; count of bases not matched to a gene: 8. The data stem from a study of blood T cell repertoires in COVID-19. Whole-study context: Researchers got acute and convalescent COVID-19 samples from the United States, Italy and Spain. From T cells, B-cell-depleted T cells, or PBMCs came the material, which was cDNA or gDNA.

Original handling: The assay estimated nucleated cells by amplifying reference gene primers. The method was immunoSEQ multiplex PCR; TCRdb's version includes in-frame clones alone and lacks a portion of them. V and J calls and clone size come straight from that table; D and trimming were deduced from the DNA. This sample carries 140,000 to 150,000 clones, 70% to 90% of them seen once, and the ten largest clones take about 8%. The TCR sequence derives from an older woman with COVID-19, enrolled during active disease. Material for sequencing was peripheral blood. This chain uses TRBV7-2 with TRBJ1-6; 8 bases are a match to TRBD1. CDR3 DNA: TGTGCCAGCAGCCGGGACAGGCCATTAACACCCCTCCACTTT. Residues: CASSRDRPLTPLHF.